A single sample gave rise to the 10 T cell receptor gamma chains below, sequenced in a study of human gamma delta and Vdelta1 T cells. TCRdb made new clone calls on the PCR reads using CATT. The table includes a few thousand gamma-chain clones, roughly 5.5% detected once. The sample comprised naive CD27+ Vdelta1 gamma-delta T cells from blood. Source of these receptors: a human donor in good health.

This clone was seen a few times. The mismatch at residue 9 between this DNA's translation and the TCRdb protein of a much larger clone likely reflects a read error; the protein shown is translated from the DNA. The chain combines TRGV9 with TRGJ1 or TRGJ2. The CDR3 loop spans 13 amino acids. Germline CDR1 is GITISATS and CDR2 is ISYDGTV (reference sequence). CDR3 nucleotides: TGTGCCTTGTGGGAGGTGGATTATGATAAGAAACTCTTT. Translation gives CALWEVDYDKKLF.

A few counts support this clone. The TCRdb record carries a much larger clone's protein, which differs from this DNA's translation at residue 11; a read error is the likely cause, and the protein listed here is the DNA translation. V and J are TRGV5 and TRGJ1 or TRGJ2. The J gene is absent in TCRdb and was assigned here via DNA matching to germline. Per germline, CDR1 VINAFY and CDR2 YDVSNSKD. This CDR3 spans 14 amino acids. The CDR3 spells CATWDRRGYYRKLF. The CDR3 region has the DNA TGTGCCACCTGGGACAGGAGGGGTTATTATAGGAAACTCTTT.

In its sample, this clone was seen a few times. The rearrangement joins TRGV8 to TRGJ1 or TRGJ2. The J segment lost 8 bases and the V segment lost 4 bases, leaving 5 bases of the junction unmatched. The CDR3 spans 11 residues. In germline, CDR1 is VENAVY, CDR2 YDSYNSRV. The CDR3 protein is CATWELDKKLF. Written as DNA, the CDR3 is TGTGCCACCTGGGAGTTGGATAAGAAACTCTTT.

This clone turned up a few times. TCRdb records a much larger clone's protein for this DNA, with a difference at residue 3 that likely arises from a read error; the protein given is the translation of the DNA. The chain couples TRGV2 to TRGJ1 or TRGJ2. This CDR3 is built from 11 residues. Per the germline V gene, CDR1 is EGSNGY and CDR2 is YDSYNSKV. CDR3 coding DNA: TGTGCCATCTGGGACGGCCATAAGAAACTCTTT. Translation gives CAIWDGHKKLF.

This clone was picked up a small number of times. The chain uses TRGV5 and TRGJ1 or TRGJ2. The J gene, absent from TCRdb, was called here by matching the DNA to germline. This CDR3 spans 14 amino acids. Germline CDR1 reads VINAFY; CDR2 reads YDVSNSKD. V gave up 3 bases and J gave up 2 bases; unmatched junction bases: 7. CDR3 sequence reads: CATWDRDYYYKKLF. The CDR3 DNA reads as TGTGCCACCTGGGACCGGGACTATTATTATAAGAAACTCTTT.

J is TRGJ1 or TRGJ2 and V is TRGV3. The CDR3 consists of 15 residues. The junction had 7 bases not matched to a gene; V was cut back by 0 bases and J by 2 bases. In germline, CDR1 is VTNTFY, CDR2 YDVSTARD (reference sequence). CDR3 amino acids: CATWDRPRHYYKKLF. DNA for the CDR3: TGTGCCACCTGGGACAGGCCCCGGCATTATTATAAGAAACTCTTT.

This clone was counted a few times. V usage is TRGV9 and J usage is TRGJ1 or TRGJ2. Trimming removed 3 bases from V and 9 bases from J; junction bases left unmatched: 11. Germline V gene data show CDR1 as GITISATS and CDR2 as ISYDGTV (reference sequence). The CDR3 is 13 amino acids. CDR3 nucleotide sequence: TGTGCCTTGTGGGAGTTGGGTTTGGGTAAGAAACTCTTT. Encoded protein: CALWELGLGKKLF.

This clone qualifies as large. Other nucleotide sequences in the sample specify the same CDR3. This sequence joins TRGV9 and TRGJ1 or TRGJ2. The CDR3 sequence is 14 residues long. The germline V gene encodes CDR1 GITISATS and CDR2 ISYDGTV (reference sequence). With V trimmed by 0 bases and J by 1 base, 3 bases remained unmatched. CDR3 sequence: CALWEVDNYYKKLF. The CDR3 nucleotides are TGTGCCTTGTGGGAGGTGGATAATTATTATAAGAAACTCTTT.

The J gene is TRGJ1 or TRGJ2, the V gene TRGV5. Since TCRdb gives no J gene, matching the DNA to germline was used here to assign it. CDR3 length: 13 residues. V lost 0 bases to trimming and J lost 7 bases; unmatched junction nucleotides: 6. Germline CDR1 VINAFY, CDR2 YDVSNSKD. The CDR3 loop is CATWDRLRYKKLF. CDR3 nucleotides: TGTGCCACCTGGGACAGGCTGCGATATAAGAAACTCTTT.

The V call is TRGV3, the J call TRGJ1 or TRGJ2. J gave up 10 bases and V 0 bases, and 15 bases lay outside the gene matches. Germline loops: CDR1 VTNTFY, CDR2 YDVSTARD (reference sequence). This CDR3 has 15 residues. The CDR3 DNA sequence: TGTGCCACCTGGGACAGGTCCCACGGATCTTTAAAGAAACTCTTT. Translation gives CATWDRSHGSLKKLF.